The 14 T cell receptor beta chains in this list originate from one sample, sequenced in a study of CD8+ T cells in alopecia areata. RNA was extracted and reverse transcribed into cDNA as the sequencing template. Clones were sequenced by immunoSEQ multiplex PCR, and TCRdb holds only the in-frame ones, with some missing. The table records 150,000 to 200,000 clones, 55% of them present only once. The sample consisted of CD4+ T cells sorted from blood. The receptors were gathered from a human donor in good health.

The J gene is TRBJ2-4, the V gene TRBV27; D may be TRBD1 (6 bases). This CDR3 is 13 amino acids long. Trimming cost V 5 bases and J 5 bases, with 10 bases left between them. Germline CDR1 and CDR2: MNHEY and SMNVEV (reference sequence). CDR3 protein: CASSPGAENIQYF. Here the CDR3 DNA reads TGTGCCAGCAGTCCAGGGGCGGAAAACATTCAGTACTTC.

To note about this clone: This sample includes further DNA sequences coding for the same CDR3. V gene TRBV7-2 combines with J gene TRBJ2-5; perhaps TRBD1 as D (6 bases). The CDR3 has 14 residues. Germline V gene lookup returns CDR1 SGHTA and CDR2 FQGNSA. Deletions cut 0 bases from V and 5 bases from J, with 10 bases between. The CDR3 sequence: CASSLAGGGETQYF. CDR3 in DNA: TGTGCCAGCAGCTTAGCAGGGGGTGGGGAGACCCAGTACTTC.

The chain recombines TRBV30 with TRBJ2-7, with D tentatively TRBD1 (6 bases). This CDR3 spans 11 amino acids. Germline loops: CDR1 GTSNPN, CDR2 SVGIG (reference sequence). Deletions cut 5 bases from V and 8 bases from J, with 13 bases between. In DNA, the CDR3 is TGTGCCTGGGACCTAGGGACACAGCAGTACTTC. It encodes CAWDLGTQQYF. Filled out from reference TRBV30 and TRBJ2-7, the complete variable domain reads SQTIHQWPATLVQPVGSPLSLECTVEGTSNPNLYWYRQAAGRGLQLLFYSVGIGQISSEVPQNLSASRPQDRQFILSSKKLLLSDSGFYLCAWDLGTQQYFGPGTRLTVT.

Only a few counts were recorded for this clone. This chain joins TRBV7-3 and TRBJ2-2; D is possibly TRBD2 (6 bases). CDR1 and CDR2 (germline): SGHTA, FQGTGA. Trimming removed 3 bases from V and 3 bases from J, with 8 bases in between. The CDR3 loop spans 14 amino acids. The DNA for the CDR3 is TGTGCCAGCAGCTTCGCGGGGTACACCGGGGAGCTGTTTTTT. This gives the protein CASSFAGYTGELFF.

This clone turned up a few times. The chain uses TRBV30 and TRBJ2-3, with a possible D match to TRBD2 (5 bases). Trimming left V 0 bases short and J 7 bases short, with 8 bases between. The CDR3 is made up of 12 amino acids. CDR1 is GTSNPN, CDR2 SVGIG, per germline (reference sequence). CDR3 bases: TGTGCCTGGAGTGTAGCGGCTAATACGCAGTATTTT. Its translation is CAWSVAANTQYF.

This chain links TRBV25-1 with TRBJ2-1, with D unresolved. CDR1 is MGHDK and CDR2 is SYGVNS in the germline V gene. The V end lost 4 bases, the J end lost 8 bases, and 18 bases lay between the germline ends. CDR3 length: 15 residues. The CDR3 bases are TGTGCCAGCAGTGTCCGGGTCGCCGATGGGGATGAGCAGTTCTTC. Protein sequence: CASSVRVADGDEQFF.

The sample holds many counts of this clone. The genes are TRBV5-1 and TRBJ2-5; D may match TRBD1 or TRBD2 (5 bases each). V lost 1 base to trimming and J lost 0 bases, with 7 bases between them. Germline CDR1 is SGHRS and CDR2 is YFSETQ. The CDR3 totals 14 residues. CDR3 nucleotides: TGCGCCAGCAGCTTGTCGGGACACCAAGAGACCCAGTACTTC. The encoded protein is CASSLSGHQETQYF.

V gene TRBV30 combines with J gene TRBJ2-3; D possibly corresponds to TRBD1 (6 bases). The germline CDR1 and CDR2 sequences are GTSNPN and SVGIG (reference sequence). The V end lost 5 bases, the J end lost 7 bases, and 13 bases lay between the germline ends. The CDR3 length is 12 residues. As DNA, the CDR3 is TGTGCCTGGGGGACAAGGGGTAATACGCAGTATTTT. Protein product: CAWGTRGNTQYF.

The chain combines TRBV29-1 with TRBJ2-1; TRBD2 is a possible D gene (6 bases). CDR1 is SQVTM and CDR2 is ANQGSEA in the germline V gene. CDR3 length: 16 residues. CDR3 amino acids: CRVGRWGSGALNEQFF. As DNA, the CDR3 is TGCAGAGTAGGGAGGTGGGGTTCAGGAGCCCTCAATGAGCAGTTCTTC.

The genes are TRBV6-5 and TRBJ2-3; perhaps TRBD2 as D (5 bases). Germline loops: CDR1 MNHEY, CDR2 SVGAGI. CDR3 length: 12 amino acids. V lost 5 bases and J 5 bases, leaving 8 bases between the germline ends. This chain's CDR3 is CASSKAGDTQYF. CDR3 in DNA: TGTGCCAGCAGTAAGGCGGGAGATACGCAGTATTTT.

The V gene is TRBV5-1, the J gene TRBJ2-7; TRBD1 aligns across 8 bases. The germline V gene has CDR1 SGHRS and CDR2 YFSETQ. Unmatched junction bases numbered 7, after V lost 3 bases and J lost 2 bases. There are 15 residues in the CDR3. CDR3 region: CASSYTPGQAYEQYF. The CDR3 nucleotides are TGCGCCAGCAGCTATACTCCGGGACAGGCCTACGAGCAGTACTTC.

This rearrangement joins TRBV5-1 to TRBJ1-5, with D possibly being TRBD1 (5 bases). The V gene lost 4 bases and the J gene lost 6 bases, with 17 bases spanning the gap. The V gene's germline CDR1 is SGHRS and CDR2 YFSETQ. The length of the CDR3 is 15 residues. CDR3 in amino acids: CASSNEGGAGQPQHF. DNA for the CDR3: TGCGCCAGCAGCAACGAGGGAGGGGCCGGTCAGCCCCAGCATTTT.

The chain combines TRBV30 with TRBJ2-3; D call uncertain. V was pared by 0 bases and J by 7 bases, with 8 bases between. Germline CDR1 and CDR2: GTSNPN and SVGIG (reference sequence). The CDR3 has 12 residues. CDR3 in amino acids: CAWSVLTYTQYF. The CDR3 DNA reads TGTGCCTGGAGTGTACTCACGTATACGCAGTATTTT.

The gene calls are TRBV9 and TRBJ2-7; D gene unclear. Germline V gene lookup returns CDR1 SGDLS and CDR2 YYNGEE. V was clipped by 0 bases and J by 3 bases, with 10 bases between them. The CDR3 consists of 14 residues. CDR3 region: CASSVGSENYEQYF. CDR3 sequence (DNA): TGTGCCAGCAGCGTAGGATCAGAAAACTACGAGCAGTACTTC.